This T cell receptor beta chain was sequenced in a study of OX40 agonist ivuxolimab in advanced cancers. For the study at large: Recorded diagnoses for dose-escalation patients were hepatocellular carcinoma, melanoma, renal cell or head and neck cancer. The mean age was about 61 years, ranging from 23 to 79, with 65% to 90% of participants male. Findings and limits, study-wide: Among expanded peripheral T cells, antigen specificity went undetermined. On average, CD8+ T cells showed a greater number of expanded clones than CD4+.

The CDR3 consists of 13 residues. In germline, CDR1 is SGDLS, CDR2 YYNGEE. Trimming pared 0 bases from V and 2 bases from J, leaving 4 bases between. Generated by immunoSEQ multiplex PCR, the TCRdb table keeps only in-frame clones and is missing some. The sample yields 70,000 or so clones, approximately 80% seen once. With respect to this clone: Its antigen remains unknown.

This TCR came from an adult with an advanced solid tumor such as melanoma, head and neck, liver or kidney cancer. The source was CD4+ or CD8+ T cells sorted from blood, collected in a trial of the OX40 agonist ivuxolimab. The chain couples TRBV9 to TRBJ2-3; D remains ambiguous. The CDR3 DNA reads TGTGCCAGCAGCGTAGTCGTCACAGATACGCAGTATTTT. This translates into CASSVVVTDTQYF.